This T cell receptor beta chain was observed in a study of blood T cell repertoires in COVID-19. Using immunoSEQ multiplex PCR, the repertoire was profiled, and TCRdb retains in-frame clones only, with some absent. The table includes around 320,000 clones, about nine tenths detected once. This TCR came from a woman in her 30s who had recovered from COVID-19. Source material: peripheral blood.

CDR3 sequence (DNA): TGTGCCACCAGCAGAGTCCTCGGGACAGGAGGGTACTGGGGTACAAATGAGCAGTTCTTC. Its translation: CATSRVLGTGGYWGTNEQFF. The rearrangement uses TRBV15 and TRBJ2-1; 8 nucleotides agree with TRBD1. This CDR3 region has 20 residues. CDR1 and CDR2 from the germline V gene are LNHNV and YYDKDF (reference sequence). With V trimmed by 1 base and J by 7 bases, 21 bases remained unmatched.